This T cell receptor (beta chain) was sequenced during a study of T cells after yellow fever vaccination. V was clipped by 6 bases and J by 7 bases; unmatched bases: 13. This CDR3 spans 15 amino acids. TCRdb itself ran the 5' RACE reads through MiXCR, one entry per CDR3 protein. The table shows 320,000 or so distinct CDR3 sequences, with roughly 7.5% occurring only once. V and J are TRBV12-3 or TRBV12-4 and TRBJ2-5, with 8 bases matching TRBD2. Material: PBMCs, obtained about 41 days after the first yellow fever vaccination. This clonotype originated in a man between 18 and 29 years old who received the YFV17D yellow fever vaccine. CDR3 bases: TGTGCCAGCAGACCGACAGCGGGGGCATGGTGGACCCAGTACTTC. It yields the protein CASRPTAGAWWTQYF.